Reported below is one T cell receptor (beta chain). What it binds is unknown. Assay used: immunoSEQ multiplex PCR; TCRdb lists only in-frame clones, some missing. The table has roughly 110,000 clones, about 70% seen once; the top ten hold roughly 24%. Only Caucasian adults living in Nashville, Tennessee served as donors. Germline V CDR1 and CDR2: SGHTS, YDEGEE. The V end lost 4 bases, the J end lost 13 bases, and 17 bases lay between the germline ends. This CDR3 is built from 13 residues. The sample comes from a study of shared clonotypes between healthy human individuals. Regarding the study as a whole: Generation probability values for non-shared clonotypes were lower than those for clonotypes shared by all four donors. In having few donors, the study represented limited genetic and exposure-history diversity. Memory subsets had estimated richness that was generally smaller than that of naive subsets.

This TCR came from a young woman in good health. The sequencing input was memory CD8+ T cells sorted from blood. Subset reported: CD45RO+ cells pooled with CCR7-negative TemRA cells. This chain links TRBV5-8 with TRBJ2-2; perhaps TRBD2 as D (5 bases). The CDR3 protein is CASSPIRPGGLFF. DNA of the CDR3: TGTGCCAGCAGCCCCATCCGGCCAGGAGGGCTGTTTTTT.